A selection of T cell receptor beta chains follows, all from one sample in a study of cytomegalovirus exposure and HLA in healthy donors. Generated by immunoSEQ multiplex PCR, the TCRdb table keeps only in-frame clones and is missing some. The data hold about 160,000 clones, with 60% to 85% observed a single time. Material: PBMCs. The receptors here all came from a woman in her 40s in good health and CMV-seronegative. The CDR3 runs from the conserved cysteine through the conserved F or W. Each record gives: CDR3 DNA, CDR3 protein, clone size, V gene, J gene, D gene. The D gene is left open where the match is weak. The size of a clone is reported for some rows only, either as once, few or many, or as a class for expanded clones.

DNA: TGTGCCAGCAGTTTATCCCAAGAGGTCGGCACTGAAGCTTTCTTT; CDR3: CASSLSQEVGTEAFF; size: NA; V: TRBV27; J: TRBJ1-1; D: NA
DNA: TGTGCTAGTGGTTTGCCACCGGGTAGTAATGGAAACACCATATATTTT; CDR3: CASGLPPGSNGNTIYF; size: NA; V: TRBV12-5; J: TRBJ1-3; D: NA
DNA: TGCAGCGTTGATCGCGGGGGCGAGACCCAGTACTTC; CDR3: CSVDRGGETQYF; size: NA; V: TRBV29-1; J: TRBJ2-5; D: NA
DNA: TGTGCCAGCTCACCATCCGGGACAAGAGATAATTCACCCCTCCACTTT; CDR3: CASSPSGTRDNSPLHF; size: once; V: TRBV18; J: TRBJ1-6; D: NA
DNA: TGTGCCAGCGCAGGGGAAGGTCGGGAAAAACTGTTTTTT; CDR3: CASAGEGREKLFF; size: NA; V: TRBV27; J: TRBJ1-4; D: NA
DNA: TGCGCCAGCAGCCAGTCCAACAGGGGTTGGAACACCATATATTTT; CDR3: CASSQSNRGWNTIYF; size: few; V: TRBV4-1; J: TRBJ1-3; D: TRBD1
DNA: TGTGCCGGCAGCCAAGGACAGGTGCACCAAGAGACCCAGTACTTC; CDR3: CAGSQGQVHQETQYF; size: NA; V: TRBV14; J: TRBJ2-5; D: TRBD1
DNA: TGTGCCAGCAGTGCCAGGGACAGGAACACTGAAGCTTTCTTT; CDR3: CASSARDRNTEAFF; size: NA; V: TRBV6-1; J: TRBJ1-1; D: TRBD1
DNA: TGTGCCAGCAGTCCCCGGACAGATCTTTATACTTTCTTT; CDR3: CASSPRTDLYTFF; size: few; V: TRBV6-5; J: TRBJ1-1; D: NA
DNA: TGTGCCAGCAGAAAAAGCGGGGGAGTAGATACGCAGTATTTT; CDR3: CASRKSGGVDTQYF; size: NA; V: TRBV7-9; J: TRBJ2-3; D: TRBD2
DNA: TGTGCCAGCAGTACATTCGGGACACCTATAACTTATGGCTACACCTTC; CDR3: CASSTFGTPITYGYTF; size: once; V: TRBV28; J: TRBJ1-2; D: NA
DNA: TGCGCCAGCAGCTTGAGGACAGGGGCCAGCTCTGGAAACACCATATATTTT; CDR3: CASSLRTGASSGNTIYF; size: NA; V: TRBV5-1; J: TRBJ1-3; D: TRBD1
DNA: TGTGCCAGCAGTGGGCCCCAAGAGACCCAGTACTTC; CDR3: CASSGPQETQYF; size: NA; V: TRBV2; J: TRBJ2-5; D: NA
DNA: TGCAGCGTGATGCCGGGACAGCCTTTTACTAACTATGGCTACACCTTC; CDR3: CSVMPGQPFTNYGYTF; size: NA; V: TRBV29-1; J: TRBJ1-2; D: TRBD1
DNA: TGTGCCAGCAGTGCGCTGGGGCCGGGCAATGAGCAGTTCTTC; CDR3: CASSALGPGNEQFF; size: NA; V: TRBV2; J: TRBJ2-1; D: NA
DNA: TGTGCTAGTGGCCTAGGGGCAGGCACAGATACGCAGTATTTT; CDR3: CASGLGAGTDTQYF; size: few; V: TRBV12-5; J: TRBJ2-3; D: NA
DNA: TGTGCCAGCACCAGAGGACAGGGAGAGACCCAGTACTTC; CDR3: CASTRGQGETQYF; size: NA; V: TRBV6-6; J: TRBJ2-5; D: TRBD1
DNA: TGTGCCAGCAGTCTAAAACCCTGGACAGTGCGGAATGAGCAGTTCTTC; CDR3: CASSLKPWTVRNEQFF; size: once; V: TRBV27; J: TRBJ2-1; D: NA
DNA: TGCGCCAGCGGACGGACAGGGGGGCTTAGAACTAATGAAAAACTGTTTTTT; CDR3: CASGRTGGLRTNEKLFF; size: NA; V: TRBV5-1; J: TRBJ1-4; D: TRBD1
DNA: TGTGCCAGTACCCAGAACCTTAACACTGAAGCTTTCTTT; CDR3: CASTQNLNTEAFF; size: NA; V: TRBV19; J: TRBJ1-1; D: NA
DNA: TGTGCCAGCACCCTAGGGGGTGGGAACACTGAAGCTTTCTTT; CDR3: CASTLGGGNTEAFF; size: NA; V: TRBV6-5; J: TRBJ1-1; D: NA
DNA: TGTGCCAGCAGCAACAGACTAGTTGTTACGCAGTATTTT; CDR3: CASSNRLVVTQYF; size: NA; V: TRBV7-2; J: TRBJ2-3; D: NA